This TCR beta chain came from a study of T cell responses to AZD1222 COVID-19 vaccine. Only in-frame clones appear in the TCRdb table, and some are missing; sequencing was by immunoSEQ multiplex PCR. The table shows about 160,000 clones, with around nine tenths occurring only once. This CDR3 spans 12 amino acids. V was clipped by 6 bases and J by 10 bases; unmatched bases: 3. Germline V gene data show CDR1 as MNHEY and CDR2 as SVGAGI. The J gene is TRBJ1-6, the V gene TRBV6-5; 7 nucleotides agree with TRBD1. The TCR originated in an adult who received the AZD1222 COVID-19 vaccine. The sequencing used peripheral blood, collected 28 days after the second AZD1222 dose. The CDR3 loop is CASRQGDSPLHF. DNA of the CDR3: TGTGCCAGCAGGCAGGGGGACTCACCCCTCCACTTT.